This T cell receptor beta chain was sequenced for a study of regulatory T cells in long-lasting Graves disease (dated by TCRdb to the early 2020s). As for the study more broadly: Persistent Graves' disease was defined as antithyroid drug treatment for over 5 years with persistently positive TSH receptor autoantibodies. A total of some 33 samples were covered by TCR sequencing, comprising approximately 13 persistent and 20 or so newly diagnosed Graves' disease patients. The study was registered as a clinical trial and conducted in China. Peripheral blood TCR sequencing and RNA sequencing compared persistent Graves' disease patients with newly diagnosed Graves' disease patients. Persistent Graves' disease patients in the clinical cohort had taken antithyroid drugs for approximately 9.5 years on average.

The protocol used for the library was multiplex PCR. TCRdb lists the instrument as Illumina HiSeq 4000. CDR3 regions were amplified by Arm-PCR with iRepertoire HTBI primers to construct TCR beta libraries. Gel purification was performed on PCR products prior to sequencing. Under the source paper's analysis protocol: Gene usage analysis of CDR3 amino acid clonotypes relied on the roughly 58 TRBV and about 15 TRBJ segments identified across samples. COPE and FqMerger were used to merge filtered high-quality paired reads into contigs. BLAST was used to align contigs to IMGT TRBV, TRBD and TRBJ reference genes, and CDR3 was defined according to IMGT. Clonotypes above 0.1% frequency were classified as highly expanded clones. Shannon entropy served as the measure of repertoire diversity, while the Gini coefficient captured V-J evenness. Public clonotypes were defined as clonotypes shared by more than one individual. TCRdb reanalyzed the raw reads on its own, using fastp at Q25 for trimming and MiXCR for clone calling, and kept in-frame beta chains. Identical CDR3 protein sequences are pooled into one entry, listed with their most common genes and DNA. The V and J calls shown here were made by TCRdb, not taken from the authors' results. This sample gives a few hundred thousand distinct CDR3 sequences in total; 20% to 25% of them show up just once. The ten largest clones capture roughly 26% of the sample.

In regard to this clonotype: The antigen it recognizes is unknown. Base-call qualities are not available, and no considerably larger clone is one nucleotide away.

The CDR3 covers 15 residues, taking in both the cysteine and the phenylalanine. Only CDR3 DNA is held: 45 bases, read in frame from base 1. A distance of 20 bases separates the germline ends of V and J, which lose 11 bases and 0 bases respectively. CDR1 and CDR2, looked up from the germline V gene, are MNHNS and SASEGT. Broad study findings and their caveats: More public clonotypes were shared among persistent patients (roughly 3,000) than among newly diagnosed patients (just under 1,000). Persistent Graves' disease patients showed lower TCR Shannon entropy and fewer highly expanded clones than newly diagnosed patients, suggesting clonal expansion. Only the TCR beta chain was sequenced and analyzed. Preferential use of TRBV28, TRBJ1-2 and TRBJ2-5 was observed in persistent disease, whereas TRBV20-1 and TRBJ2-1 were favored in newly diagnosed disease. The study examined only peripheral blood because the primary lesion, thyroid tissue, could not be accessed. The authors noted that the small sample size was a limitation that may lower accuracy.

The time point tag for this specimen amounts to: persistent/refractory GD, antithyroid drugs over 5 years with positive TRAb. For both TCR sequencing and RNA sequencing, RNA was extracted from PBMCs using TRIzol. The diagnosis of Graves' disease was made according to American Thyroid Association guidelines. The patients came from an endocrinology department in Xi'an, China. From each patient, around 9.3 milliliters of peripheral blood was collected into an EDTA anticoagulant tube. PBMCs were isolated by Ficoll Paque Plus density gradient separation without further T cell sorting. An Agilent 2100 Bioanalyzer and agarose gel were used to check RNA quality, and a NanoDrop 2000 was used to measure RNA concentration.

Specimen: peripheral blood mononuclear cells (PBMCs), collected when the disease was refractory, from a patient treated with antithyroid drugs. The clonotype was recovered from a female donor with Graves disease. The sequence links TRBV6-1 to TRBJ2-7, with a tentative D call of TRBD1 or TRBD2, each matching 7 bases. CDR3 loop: CAASGRGTDSYEQYF. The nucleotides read TGTGCCGCGAGCGGGCGGGGGACAGACTCCTACGAGCAGTACTTC.